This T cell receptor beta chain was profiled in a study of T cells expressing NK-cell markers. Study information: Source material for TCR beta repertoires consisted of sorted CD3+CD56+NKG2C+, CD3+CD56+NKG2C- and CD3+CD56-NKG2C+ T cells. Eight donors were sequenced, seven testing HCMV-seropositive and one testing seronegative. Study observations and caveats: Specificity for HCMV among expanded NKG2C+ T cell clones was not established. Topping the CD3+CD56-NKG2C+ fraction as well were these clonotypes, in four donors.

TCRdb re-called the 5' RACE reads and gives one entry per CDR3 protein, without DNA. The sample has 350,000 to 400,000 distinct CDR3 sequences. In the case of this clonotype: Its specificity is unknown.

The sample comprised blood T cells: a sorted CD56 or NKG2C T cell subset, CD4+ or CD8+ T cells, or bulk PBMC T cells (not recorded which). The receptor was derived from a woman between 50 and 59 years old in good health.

The CDR3 reads CAWSMAEFTDTQYF. The V and J genes are TRBV30 and TRBJ2-3. Germline V gives CDR1 GTSNPN, CDR2 SVGIG (reference sequence). The CDR3 totals 14 residues.